These T cell receptor beta chains were read from a single sample in a study of blood T cell repertoires in COVID-19. Clones were sequenced by immunoSEQ multiplex PCR, and TCRdb holds only the in-frame ones, with some missing. This sample has roughly 120,000 clones, with more than 75% found just once. Sequenced material: peripheral blood. These receptors all stem from a human donor in a cohort sampled during active COVID-19. CDR3s include the opening cysteine and the closing phenylalanine or tryptophan. A D gene is named only where the DNA matches it firmly. Rows give clone size only sometimes, using once, few, many, or a class for an expanded clone.

v_call	d_call	j_call	clone_size	cdr3_aa	cdr3_nt
TRBV30	TRBD2	TRBJ2-7	-	CAWSVPSGRLYF	TGTGCCTGGAGTGTACCTAGCGGGAGATTGTACTTC
TRBV19	TRBD2	TRBJ2-5	-	CASSPFSWTSGQETQYF	TGTGCCAGTAGTCCGTTCTCCTGGACTAGCGGCCAAGAGACCCAGTACTTC
TRBV6-5	-	TRBJ1-2	once	CASQLIIGQPYTF	TGTGCCAGCCAGCTAATTATCGGACAGCCGTACACCTTC
TRBV7-3	-	TRBJ2-3	once	CASSLIGEADTQYF	TGTGCCAGCAGCTTAATCGGGGAGGCAGATACGCAGTATTTT
TRBV19	-	TRBJ1-1	-	CASSGAVARTSEAFF	TGTGCCAGTAGTGGGGCAGTTGCCCGGACCTCTGAAGCTTTCTTT
TRBV5-4	-	TRBJ1-1	-	CASSLGGSLEAFF	TGTGCCAGCAGCTTGGGGGGCTCGCTTGAAGCTTTCTTT
TRBV24-1	-	TRBJ2-6	-	CATGGGEGANVLTF	TGTGCCACAGGGGGAGGGGAAGGGGCCAACGTCCTGACTTTC
TRBV18	-	TRBJ2-3	once	CASSPFFTDTQYF	TGTGCCAGCTCACCCTTTTTCACAGATACGCAGTATTTT
TRBV6-1	TRBD2	TRBJ2-1	-	CASSAGLAGGTPDYNEQFF	TGTGCCAGCAGTGCGGGACTAGCGGGAGGGACCCCGGATTACAATGAGCAGTTCTTC
TRBV6-4	-	TRBJ2-6	-	CASSVSPMGRGSGANVLTF	TGTGCCAGCAGTGTATCCCCAATGGGGCGAGGCTCTGGGGCCAACGTCCTGACTTTC
TRBV6-5	TRBD1	TRBJ1-3	-	CASRRQGRSGNTIYF	TGTGCCAGCAGACGACAGGGACGCTCTGGAAACACCATATATTTT
TRBV3-1/TRBV3-2	-	TRBJ2-6	-	CASSQDPSGSAGANVLTF	TGTGCCAGCAGCCAAGACCCATCAGGGTCCGCTGGGGCCAACGTCCTGACTTTC
TRBV24-1	-	TRBJ1-6	-	CATTLPPPLHF	TGTGCCACCACCCTCCCTCCACCCCTCCACTTT
TRBV7-6	TRBD2	TRBJ2-1	once	CASSSPTSGLHNEQFF	TGTGCCAGCAGCTCGCCGACTAGCGGTCTTCACAATGAGCAGTTCTTC
TRBV5-4	-	TRBJ2-3	-	CASSFRRGITDTQYF	TGTGCCAGCAGCTTTCGACGGGGAATCACAGATACGCAGTATTTT
TRBV27	-	TRBJ2-7	many	CASRGAGVGYEQYF	TGTGCCAGCAGGGGGGCAGGGGTTGGGTACGAGCAGTACTTC
TRBV7-9	-	TRBJ1-1	-	CASSLTGTEAFF	TGTGCCAGCAGCTTGACGGGAACTGAAGCTTTCTTT
TRBV4-2	-	TRBJ2-5	-	CASSQDGQPRETQYF	TGTGCCAGCAGCCAAGATGGACAGCCAAGGGAGACCCAGTACTTC
TRBV19	-	TRBJ1-5	-	CASSMETDSNQPQHF	TGTGCCAGTAGTATGGAGACAGATAGCAATCAGCCCCAGCATTTT
TRBV5-6	TRBD2	TRBJ2-7	once	CASSSSSGSSPYEQYF	TGTGCCAGCAGCTCCTCGAGCGGGAGTTCCCCCTACGAGCAGTACTTC
TRBV10-1	TRBD2	TRBJ2-3	-	CASSEGLAGGTATDTQYF	TGCGCCAGCAGTGAGGGACTAGCGGGAGGGACGGCCACAGATACGCAGTATTTT
TRBV5-4	TRBD1	TRBJ2-7	-	CASSGDRGAGSYEQYF	TGTGCCAGCAGCGGCGACAGGGGCGCGGGGTCCTACGAGCAGTACTTC
TRBV15	TRBD1	TRBJ2-7	-	CATSRPGQGSYEQYF	TGTGCCACCAGCAGACCGGGACAGGGGTCCTACGAGCAGTACTTC